The clone carrying this T cell receptor (beta chain) occurred many times. The antigen remains unidentified. This specimen belongs to a study of regulatory T cells in long-lasting Graves disease. Looking at the study overall: Graves' patients, diagnosed recently, had received antithyroid drugs under 3 months.

Germline V gives CDR1 MDHEN, CDR2 SYDVKM. Unmatched junction bases numbered 22, after V lost 6 bases and J lost 3 bases. The CDR3 loop spans 20 amino acids. Through Arm-PCR of CDR3 regions and iRepertoire HTBI primers, TCR beta libraries were built. TCRdb fed the multiplex PCR reads into MiXCR, producing one record per CDR3 protein. The sample carries more than 400,000 distinct CDR3 sequences, around 15% recorded once. The study, taken as a whole, reports: Sample size, which was small, may have reduced accuracy.

Sample time point: newly diagnosed GD, antithyroid drugs for less than 3 months. The authors made the TCR library using RNA they extracted from PBMCs. This sample also belongs to another study, concerning T cells in Graves' hyperthyroidism and ophthalmopathy. That paper adds: Patients having uncontrolled infection, another autoimmune disease, pregnancy or lactation were not included. The HTBI primer set served for first-round RT-PCR of the TCR CDR3.

The rearrangement joins TRBV28 to TRBJ2-3, with TRBD2 matching over 9 bases. Material: peripheral blood mononuclear cells (PBMCs), obtained at new diagnosis, from a patient treated with antithyroid drugs. This TCR came from a man in his forties or fifties with Graves disease. CDR3 DNA: TGTGCCAGCAGCCCTGGGGACAGCGAACGACTAGCGGAAGAAACAGATACGCAGTATTTT. The encoded protein is CASSPGDSERLAEETDTQYF.